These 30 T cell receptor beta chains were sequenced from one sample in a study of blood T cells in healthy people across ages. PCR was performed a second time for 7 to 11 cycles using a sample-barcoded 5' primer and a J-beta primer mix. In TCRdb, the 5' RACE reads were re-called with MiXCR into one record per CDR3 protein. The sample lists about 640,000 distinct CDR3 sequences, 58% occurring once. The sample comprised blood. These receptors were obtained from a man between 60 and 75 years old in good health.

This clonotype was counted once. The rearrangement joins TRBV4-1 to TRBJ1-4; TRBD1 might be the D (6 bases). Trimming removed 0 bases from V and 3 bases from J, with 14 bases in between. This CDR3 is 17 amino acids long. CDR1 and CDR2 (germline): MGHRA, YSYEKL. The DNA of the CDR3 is TGCGCCAGCAGCCAAGAGAGGGGGGAGGCATCTAATGAAAAACTGTTTTTT. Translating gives CASSQERGEASNEKLFF.

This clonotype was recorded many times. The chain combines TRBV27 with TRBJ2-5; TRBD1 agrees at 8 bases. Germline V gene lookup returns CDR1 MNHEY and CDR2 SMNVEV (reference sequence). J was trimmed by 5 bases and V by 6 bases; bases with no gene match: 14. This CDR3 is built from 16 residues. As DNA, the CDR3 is TGTGCCAGCAGCGGGACAGGAGAGTTAGTCGGGGAGACCCAGTACTTC. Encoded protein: CASSGTGELVGETQYF.

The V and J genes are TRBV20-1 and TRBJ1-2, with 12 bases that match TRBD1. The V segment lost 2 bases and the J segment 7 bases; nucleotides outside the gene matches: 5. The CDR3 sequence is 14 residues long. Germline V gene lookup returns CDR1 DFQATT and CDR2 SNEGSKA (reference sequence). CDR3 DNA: TGCAGTGCTAGAAGGGACAGGGGGCTCGGTGGCTACACCTTC. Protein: CSARRDRGLGGYTF.

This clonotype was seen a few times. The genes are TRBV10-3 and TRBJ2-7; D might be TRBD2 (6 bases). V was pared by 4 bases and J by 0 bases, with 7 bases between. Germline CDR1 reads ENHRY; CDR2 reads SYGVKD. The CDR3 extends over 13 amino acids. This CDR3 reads CAISVGGSYEQYF. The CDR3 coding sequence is TGTGCCATCAGTGTGGGGGGCTCCTACGAGCAGTACTTC.

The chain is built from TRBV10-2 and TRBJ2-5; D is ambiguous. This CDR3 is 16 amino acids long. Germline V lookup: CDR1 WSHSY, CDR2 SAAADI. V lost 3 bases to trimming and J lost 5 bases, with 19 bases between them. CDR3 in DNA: TGCGCCAGCAGTGAAGTCAAGGCCCCAGAGTTCGAGACCCAGTACTTC. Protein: CASSEVKAPEFETQYF.

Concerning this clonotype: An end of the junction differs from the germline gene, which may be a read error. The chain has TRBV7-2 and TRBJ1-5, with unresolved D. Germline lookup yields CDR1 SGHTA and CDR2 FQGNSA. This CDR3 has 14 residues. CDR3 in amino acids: CASSLALGYQPQHF. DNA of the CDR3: TGCGCCAGCAGCTTAGCTCTGGGGTATCAGCCCCAGCATTTT.

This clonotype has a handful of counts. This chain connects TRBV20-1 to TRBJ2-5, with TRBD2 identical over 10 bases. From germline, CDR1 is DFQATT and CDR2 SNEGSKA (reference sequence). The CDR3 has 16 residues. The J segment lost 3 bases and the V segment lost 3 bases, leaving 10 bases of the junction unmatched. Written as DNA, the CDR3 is TGCAGTGCTAGTCCTCTGACTAGCGGGTGGAAAGAGACCCAGTACTTC. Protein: CSASPLTSGWKETQYF.

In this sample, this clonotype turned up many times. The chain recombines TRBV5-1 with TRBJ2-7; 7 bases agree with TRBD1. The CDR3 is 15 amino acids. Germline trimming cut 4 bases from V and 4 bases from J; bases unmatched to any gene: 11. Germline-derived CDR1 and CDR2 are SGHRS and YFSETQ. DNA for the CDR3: TGCGCCAGCAGCCCCCGCCTCGGACAGGCGTACGAGCAGTACTTC. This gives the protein CASSPRLGQAYEQYF.

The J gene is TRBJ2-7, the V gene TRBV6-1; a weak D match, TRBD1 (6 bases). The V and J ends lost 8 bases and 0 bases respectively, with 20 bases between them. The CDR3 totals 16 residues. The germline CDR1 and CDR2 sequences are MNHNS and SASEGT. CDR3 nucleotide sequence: TGTGCCAGCCTCACCGGACAGTTTGGTAGCTCCTACGAGCAGTACTTC. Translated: CASLTGQFGSSYEQYF.

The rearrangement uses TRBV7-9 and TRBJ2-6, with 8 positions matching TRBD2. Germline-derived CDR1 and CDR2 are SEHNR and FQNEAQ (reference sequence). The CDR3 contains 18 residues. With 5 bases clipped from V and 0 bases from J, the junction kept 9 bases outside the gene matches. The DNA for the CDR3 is TGTGCCAGCAGCCCTCTAGCGGGTACCAGCTCTGGGGCCAACGTCCTGACTTTC. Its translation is CASSPLAGTSSGANVLTF.

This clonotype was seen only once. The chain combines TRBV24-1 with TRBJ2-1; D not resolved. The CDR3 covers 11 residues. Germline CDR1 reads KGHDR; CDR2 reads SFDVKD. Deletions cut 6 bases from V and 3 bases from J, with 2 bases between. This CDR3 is CATSRYNEQFF. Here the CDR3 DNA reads TGTGCCACCAGTCGCTACAATGAGCAGTTCTTC.

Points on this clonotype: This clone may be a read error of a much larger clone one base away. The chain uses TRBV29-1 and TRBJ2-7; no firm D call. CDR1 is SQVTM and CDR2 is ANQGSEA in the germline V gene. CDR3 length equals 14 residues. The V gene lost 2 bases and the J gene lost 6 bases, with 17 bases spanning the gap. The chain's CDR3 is CSVEREGYRCEQYF. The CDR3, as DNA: TGCAGCGTTGAAAGGGAAGGGTATCGATGCGAGCAGTACTTC.

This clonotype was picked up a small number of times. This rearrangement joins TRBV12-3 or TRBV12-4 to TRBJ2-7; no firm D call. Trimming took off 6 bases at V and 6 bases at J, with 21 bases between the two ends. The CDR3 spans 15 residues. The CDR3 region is CASSHAAGVVAEQYF. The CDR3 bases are TGTGCCAGCAGCCACGCCGCCGGAGTTGTGGCCGAGCAGTACTTC.

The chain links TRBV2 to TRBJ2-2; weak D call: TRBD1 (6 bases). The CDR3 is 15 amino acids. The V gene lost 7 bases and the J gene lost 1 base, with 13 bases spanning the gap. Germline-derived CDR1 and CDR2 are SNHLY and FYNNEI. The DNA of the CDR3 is TGTGCCAGCATAAAGTCGACAGGGAACACCGGGGAGCTGTTTTTT. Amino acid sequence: CASIKSTGNTGELFF.

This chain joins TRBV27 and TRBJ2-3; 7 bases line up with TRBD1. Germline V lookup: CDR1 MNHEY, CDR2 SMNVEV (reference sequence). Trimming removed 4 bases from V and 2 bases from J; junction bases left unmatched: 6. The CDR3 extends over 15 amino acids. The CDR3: CASSSNRGPTDTQYF. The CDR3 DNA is TGTGCCAGCAGTTCGAACAGGGGCCCCACAGATACGCAGTATTTT.

The CDR3 is CASSPGTSSVYGYTF. CDR3 DNA: TGTGCCAGCAGCCCCGGGACGTCCTCTGTCTATGGCTACACCTTC. This chain uses TRBV7-6 with TRBJ1-2, with TRBD1 as a possible D gene (5 bases). The CDR3 sequence is 15 residues long. Germline CDR1 reads SGHVS; CDR2 reads FNYEAQ. V was trimmed by 5 bases and J by 4 bases, leaving 17 bases between them.

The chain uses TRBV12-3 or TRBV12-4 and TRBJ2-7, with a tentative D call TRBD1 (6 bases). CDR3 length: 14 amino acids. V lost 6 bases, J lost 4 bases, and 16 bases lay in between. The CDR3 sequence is CASREQGAGYEQYF. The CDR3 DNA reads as TGTGCCAGCAGGGAACAGGGAGCCGGGTACGAGCAGTACTTC.

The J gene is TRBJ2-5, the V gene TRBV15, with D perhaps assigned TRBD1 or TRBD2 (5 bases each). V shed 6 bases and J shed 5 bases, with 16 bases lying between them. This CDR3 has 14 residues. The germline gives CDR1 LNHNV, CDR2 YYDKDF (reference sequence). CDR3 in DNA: TGTGCCACCAGTCTTCCCCGGGGCGAGGAGACCCAGTACTTC. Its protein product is CATSLPRGEETQYF. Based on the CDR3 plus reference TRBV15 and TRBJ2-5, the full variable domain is DAMVIQNPRYQVTQFGKPVTLSCSQTLNHNVMYWYQQKSSQAPKLLFHYYDKDFNNEADTPDNFQSRRPNTSFCFLDIRSPGLGDTAMYLCATSLPRGEETQYFGPGTRLLVL.

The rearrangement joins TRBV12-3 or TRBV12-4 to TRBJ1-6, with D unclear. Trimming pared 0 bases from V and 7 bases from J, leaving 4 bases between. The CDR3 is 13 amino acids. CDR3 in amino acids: CASSLALNSPLHF. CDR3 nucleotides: TGTGCCAGCAGTTTAGCTCTAAATTCACCCCTCCACTTT.

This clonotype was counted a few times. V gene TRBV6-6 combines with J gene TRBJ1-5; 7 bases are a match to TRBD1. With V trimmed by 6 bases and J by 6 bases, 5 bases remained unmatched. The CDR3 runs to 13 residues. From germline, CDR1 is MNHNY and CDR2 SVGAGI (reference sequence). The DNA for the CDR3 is TGTGCCAGCAGACCGACAGGGTTTCAGCCCCAGCATTTT. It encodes CASRPTGFQPQHF.

CDR3 amino acids: CASSFRGTGFEETQYF. In DNA form, the CDR3 reads TGTGCCAGCAGTTTTCGCGGGACAGGGTTTGAAGAGACCCAGTACTTC. The chain combines TRBV12-3 or TRBV12-4 with TRBJ2-5; 9 bases map to TRBD1. The CDR3 has 16 residues. The junction had 8 bases not matched to a gene; V was cut back by 3 bases and J by 3 bases.

CDR3 sequence reads: CSARLAIAKNIQYF. DNA for the CDR3: TGCAGTGCTCGGCTAGCCATAGCCAAAAACATTCAGTACTTC. The chain uses TRBV20-1 and TRBJ2-4; D might be TRBD2 (5 bases). V was cut by 5 bases and J by 0 bases, with 11 bases left in between. Per the germline V gene, CDR1 is DFQATT and CDR2 is SNEGSKA (reference sequence). CDR3 length: 14 residues.

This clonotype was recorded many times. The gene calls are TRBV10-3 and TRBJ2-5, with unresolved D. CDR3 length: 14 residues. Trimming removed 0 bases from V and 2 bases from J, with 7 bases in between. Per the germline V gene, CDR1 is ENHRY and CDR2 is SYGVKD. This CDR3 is CAISESDKQETQYF. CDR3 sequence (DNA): TGTGCCATCAGTGAGTCTGACAAGCAAGAGACCCAGTACTTC.

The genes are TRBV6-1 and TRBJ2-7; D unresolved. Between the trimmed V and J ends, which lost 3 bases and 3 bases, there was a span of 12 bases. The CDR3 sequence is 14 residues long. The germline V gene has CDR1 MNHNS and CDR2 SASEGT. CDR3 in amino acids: CASSELFPSYEQYF. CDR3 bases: TGTGCCAGCAGTGAGCTTTTTCCAAGCTACGAGCAGTACTTC.

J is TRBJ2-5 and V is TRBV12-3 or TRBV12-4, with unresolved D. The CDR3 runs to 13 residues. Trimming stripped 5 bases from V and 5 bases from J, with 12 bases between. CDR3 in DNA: TGTGCCAGCAGTCGTCGGTCCGTCGAGACCCAGTACTTC. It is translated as CASSRRSVETQYF.

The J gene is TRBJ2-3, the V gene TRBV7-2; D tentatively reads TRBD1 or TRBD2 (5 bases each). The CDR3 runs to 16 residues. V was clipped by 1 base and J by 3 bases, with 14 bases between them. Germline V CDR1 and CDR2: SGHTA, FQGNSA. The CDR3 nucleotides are TGTGCCAGCAGCTTAGGCACAGGCCCGGGGACAGATACGCAGTATTTT. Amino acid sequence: CASSLGTGPGTDTQYF. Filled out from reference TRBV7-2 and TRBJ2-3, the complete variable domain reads GAGVSQSPSNKVTEKGKDVELRCDPISGHTALYWYRQSLGQGLEFLIYFQGNSAPDKSGLPSDRFSAERTGGSVSTLTIQRTQQEDSAVYLCASSLGTGPGTDTQYFGPGTRLTVL.

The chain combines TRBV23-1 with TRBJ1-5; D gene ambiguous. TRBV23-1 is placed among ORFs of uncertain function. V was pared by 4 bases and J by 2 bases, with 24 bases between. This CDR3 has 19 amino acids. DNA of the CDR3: TGCGCCAGCAGTCTATTGGTGGTTGGAGCGGCTAATGGCAATCAGCCCCAGCATTTT. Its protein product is CASSLLVVGAANGNQPQHF.

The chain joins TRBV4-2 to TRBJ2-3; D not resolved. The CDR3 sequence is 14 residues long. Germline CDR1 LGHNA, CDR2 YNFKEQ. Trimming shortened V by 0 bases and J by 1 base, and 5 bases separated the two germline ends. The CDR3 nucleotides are TGTGCCAGCAGCCAAGACCCGGGCACAGATACGCAGTATTTT. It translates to CASSQDPGTDTQYF.

CDR3 region: CASGAAPSKFF. Written as DNA, the CDR3 is TGTGCCAGCGGGGCGGCGCCCAGTAAGTTCTTC. This chain links TRBV11-2 with TRBJ2-1, with D possibly being TRBD1 (5 bases). V dropped 8 bases and J dropped 14 bases, with 16 bases sitting between them. The CDR3 has 11 amino acids. Germline-derived CDR1 and CDR2 are SGHAT and FQNNGV.

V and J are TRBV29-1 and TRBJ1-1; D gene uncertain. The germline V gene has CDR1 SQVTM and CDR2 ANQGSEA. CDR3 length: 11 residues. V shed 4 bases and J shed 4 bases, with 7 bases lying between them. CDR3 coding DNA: TGCAGCGTTGGAGGGTCCACTGAAGCTTTCTTT. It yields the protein CSVGGSTEAFF. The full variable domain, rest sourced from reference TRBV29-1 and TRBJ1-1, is SAVISQKPSRDICQRGTSLTIQCQVDSQVTMMFWYRQQPGQSLTLIATANQGSEATYESGFVIDKFPISRPNLTFSTLTVSNMSPEDSSIYLCSVGGSTEAFFGQGTRLTVV.